This TCR beta chain comes out of a study of blood T cells in healthy people across ages. About the study: About one barcoded beta molecule per two T cells was the capture yield of template switching. Study-wide points: Per million T cells, the diversity of TCR beta decreased roughly linearly as age advanced.

Comment on this clonotype: Its specificity is not known.

A J-beta primer mix and a sample-barcoded 5' primer were used in a second PCR of roughly 6 to 11 cycles. TCRdb re-analysed the 5' RACE reads in MiXCR, keeping a single row per CDR3 protein. Counted here are just under 900,000 distinct CDR3 sequences, 29% occurring once; the ten biggest clones make up 17%. In germline, CDR1 is DFQATT, CDR2 SNEGSKA (reference sequence). The CDR3 length is 14 residues. Losses at the gene ends were 7 bases for V and 5 bases for J; bases not matched to a gene: 12. This chain links TRBV20-1 with TRBJ2-3; 7 bases agree with TRBD2. The clonotype comes from a woman older than 75 in good health. Sequencing was performed on blood. CDR3 residues: CSGTPGTIGDTQYF. The CDR3, as DNA: TGCAGTGGTACGCCAGGGACTATTGGAGATACGCAGTATTTT.